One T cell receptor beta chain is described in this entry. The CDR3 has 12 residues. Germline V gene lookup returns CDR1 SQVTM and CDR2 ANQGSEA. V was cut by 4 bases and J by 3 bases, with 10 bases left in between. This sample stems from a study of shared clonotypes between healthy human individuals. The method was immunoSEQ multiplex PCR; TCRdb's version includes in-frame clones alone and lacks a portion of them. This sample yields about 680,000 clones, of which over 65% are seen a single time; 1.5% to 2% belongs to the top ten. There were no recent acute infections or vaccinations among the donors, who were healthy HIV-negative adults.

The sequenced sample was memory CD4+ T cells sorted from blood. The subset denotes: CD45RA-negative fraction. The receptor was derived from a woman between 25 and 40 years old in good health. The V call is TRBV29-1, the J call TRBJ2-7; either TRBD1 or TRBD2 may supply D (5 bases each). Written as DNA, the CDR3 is TGCAGCGTTGTCCGGGACGGCTACGAGCAGTACTTC. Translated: CSVVRDGYEQYF.